One and the same sample provided the 17 T cell receptor beta chains below, sequenced in a study of cytomegalovirus exposure and HLA in healthy donors. It was with 60 Vbeta and 13 Jbeta primers that the PCR ran. The repertoire was sequenced with immunoSEQ multiplex PCR; TCRdb's copy has only in-frame clones and lacks some. The repertoire has about 160,000 clones, roughly 80% of them found once; the top ten carry 2.2%. Material: PBMCs. These receptors were taken from a man aged 45-65 years in good health and CMV-seropositive.

This clone was recorded only once. DNA for the CDR3: TGTGCCAGCAGTGAGGCAGGGCAGAATGAGCAGTTCTTC. It specifies CASSEAGQNEQFF. V and J are TRBV25-1 and TRBJ2-1; possible D gene TRBD1, 5 bases. The CDR3 runs to 13 residues. Between the trimmed V and J ends, which lost 3 bases and 7 bases, there was a span of 10 bases. In germline, CDR1 is MGHDK, CDR2 SYGVNS.

The chain employs TRBV29-1 and TRBJ2-7, with 9 bases that match TRBD1. J was trimmed by 2 bases and V by 3 bases; bases with no gene match: 5. Germline loops: CDR1 SQVTM, CDR2 ANQGSEA. There are 14 residues in the CDR3. In DNA form, the CDR3 reads TGCAGCGTTGAGAAGACAGGGGGTCCCTACGAGCAGTACTTC. Translation gives CSVEKTGGPYEQYF.

V usage is TRBV4-2 and J usage is TRBJ2-1, with a tentative D call TRBD1 (6 bases). CDR1 is LGHNA and CDR2 is YNFKEQ in the germline V gene. The ends were cut back, 1 base at V and 5 bases at J, with 15 bases in the middle. This CDR3 region has 16 residues. CDR3 residues: CASSQGPGVADNEQFF. The CDR3 coding sequence is TGTGCCAGCAGCCAAGGACCAGGGGTCGCCGACAATGAGCAGTTCTTC.

V and J are TRBV19 and TRBJ2-3; 7 bases agree with TRBD2. V lost 5 bases, J lost 4 bases, and 12 bases stayed unmatched. From germline, CDR1 is LNHDA and CDR2 SQIVND (reference sequence). CDR3 length: 16 residues. CDR3 amino acids: CASSQSGVTGADTQYF. In DNA, the CDR3 is TGTGCCAGTAGTCAAAGCGGGGTCACTGGCGCAGATACGCAGTATTTT. The whole variable domain, filled in from reference TRBV19 and TRBJ2-3, reads DGGITQSPKYLFRKEGQNVTLSCEQNLNHDAMYWYRQDPGQGLRLIYYSQIVNDFQKGDIAEGYSVSREKKESFPLTVTSAQKNPTAFYLCASSQSGVTGADTQYFGPGTRLTVL.

The genes are TRBV6-1 and TRBJ2-3; possibly TRBD1 for D (6 bases). Trimming cost V 0 bases and J 4 bases, with 8 bases left between them. CDR1 is MNHNS, CDR2 SASEGT, per germline. The CDR3 runs 14 residues. CDR3 bases: TGTGCCAGCAGTGAAGCAGGGGGTGCAGATACGCAGTATTTT. Translated: CASSEAGGADTQYF.

The rearrangement uses TRBV2 and TRBJ2-1; 10 bases are a match to TRBD2. Germline V gene sequence: CDR1 SNHLY, CDR2 FYNNEI. The CDR3 totals 17 residues. The J segment lost 4 bases and the V segment lost 5 bases, leaving 11 bases of the junction unmatched. The CDR3, as DNA: TGTGCCAGCAGTCCTCTAGCGGGGGCTAATCTTTACAATGAGCAGTTCTTC. Translating gives CASSPLAGANLYNEQFF.

This sequence joins TRBV7-8 and TRBJ1-1; 9 nucleotides match TRBD1. The CDR3 is 16 residues long. Germline V gene sequence: CDR1 SGHVS, CDR2 FQNEAQ. The V segment lost 5 bases and the J segment 3 bases; nucleotides outside the gene matches: 10. CDR3 sequence: CASSHTGTGLYTEAFF. The CDR3 DNA is TGTGCCAGCAGCCATACCGGGACAGGGCTTTACACTGAAGCTTTCTTT.

The genes are TRBV5-1 and TRBJ1-4; 8 nucleotides match TRBD1. The CDR3 is 18 residues long. The V gene end was trimmed by 0 bases and the J gene end by 10 bases; junction bases not matched to a gene: 17. CDR1 and CDR2 from the germline V gene are SGHRS and YFSETQ. CDR3 in DNA: TGCGCCAGCAGCTTGGGGAGGAATAGGGACAGGAAAGAGGGAAAACTGTTTTTT. This encodes CASSLGRNRDRKEGKLFF.

The chain couples TRBV4-3 to TRBJ2-3; the match to TRBD1 covers 7 bases. Trimming cost V 0 bases and J 5 bases; bases outside gene matches: 11. CDR1 and CDR2 (germline): LGHNA, YSLEER. The CDR3 loop spans 17 amino acids. As DNA, the CDR3 is TGCGCCAGCAGCCAAGAGTCCCGGACAGGCTGGGGAGATACGCAGTATTTT. Its translation: CASSQESRTGWGDTQYF.

V usage is TRBV7-6 and J usage is TRBJ2-5; D is possibly TRBD1 (5 bases). The V and J ends lost 6 bases and 2 bases respectively, with 10 bases between them. The CDR3 has 13 residues. Germline V gene sequence: CDR1 SGHVS, CDR2 FNYEAQ. The CDR3 nucleotides read TGTGCCAGCAGAAGGCAGGGACAAGAGACCCAGTACTTC. Translated: CASRRQGQETQYF.

This clone was picked up a small number of times. The chain couples TRBV2 to TRBJ2-5; the match to TRBD1 covers 12 bases. Per the germline V gene, CDR1 is SNHLY and CDR2 is FYNNEI. The CDR3 is made up of 15 amino acids. Trimming at V came to 7 bases and at J to 7 bases, leaving 10 bases not matched to a gene. The CDR3 DNA reads TGTGCCAGCACTAGGGACAGGGGGCGGTTTGGGACCCAGTACTTC. It is translated as CASTRDRGRFGTQYF.

CDR3 coding DNA: TGCGCCAGCAGCGAAGGACAGGGGGCGCTTACTGAAGCTTTCTTT. Translating it yields CASSEGQGALTEAFF. The V and J genes are TRBV5-1 and TRBJ1-1, with 11 bases identical to TRBD1. Germline V gene lookup returns CDR1 SGHRS and CDR2 YFSETQ. V gave up 4 bases and J gave up 5 bases; unmatched junction bases: 7. The CDR3 length is 15 residues.

The rearrangement joins TRBV27 to TRBJ1-2, with 7 bases that match TRBD1. The germline gives CDR1 MNHEY, CDR2 SMNVEV (reference sequence). The V gene end was trimmed by 0 bases and the J gene end by 4 bases; junction bases not matched to a gene: 5. There are 15 residues in the CDR3. CDR3 DNA sequence: TGTGCCAGCAGTTTATCCGGAGGGGGCGGCTATGGCTACACCTTC. It is translated as CASSLSGGGGYGYTF.

The V gene is TRBV7-9, the J gene TRBJ2-1; no firm D call. With 5 bases removed from V and 3 bases from J, the gap between germline ends came to 11 bases. This CDR3 contains 14 residues. Germline CDR1 reads SEHNR; CDR2 reads FQNEAQ (reference sequence). The DNA for the CDR3 is TGTGCCAGCAGCGACTTTCGGCTCTACAATGAGCAGTTCTTC. Amino acid sequence: CASSDFRLYNEQFF.

The genes are TRBV4-3 and TRBJ2-2; no reliable D call. With 1 base removed from V and 4 bases from J, the gap between germline ends came to 10 bases. This CDR3 contains 15 residues. Germline V CDR1 and CDR2: LGHNA, YSLEER. CDR3 sequence reads: CASSQGRLSTGELFF. CDR3 DNA sequence: TGCGCCAGCAGCCAAGGGCGACTCTCCACCGGGGAGCTGTTTTTT.

The CDR3 sequence: CASSVATSGGLNEQFF. Written as DNA, the CDR3 is TGTGCCAGCAGCGTAGCAACTAGCGGGGGGTTAAATGAGCAGTTCTTC. The V and J genes are TRBV9 and TRBJ2-1; TRBD2 aligns across 12 bases. The CDR3 runs to 16 residues. The germline V gene encodes CDR1 SGDLS and CDR2 YYNGEE. Losses at the gene ends were 0 bases for V and 7 bases for J; bases not matched to a gene: 5.

The V gene is TRBV23-1, the J gene TRBJ2-5; 9 nucleotides match TRBD1. TRBV23-1 is designated an ORF whose function remains uncertain. The V segment lost 0 bases and the J segment 2 bases; nucleotides outside the gene matches: 4. The CDR3 totals 16 residues. CDR3 sequence (DNA): TGCGCCAGCAGTCAATCGTACAGGGGGCCACAAGAGACCCAGTACTTC. Encoded protein: CASSQSYRGPQETQYF.